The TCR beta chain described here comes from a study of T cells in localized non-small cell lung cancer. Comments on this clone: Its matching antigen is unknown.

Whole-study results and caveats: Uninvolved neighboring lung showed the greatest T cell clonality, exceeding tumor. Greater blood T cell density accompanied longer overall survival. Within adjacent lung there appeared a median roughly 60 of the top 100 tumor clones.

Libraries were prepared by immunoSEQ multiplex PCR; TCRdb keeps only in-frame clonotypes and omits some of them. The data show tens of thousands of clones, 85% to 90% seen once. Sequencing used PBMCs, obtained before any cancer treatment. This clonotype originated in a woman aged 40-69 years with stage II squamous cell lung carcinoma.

CDR3 region: CASSPGTSGRGEQYF. The CDR3 nucleotides read TGTGCCAGCAGCCCCGGGACTAGCGGGAGGGGCGAGCAGTACTTC. The rearrangement uses TRBV11-2 and TRBJ2-7; 16 bases are shared with TRBD2. This CDR3 is built from 15 residues. V shed 5 bases, J shed 6 bases, and the junction held 4 bases outside the gene matches. CDR1 SGHAT and CDR2 FQNNGV come from the germline V gene.